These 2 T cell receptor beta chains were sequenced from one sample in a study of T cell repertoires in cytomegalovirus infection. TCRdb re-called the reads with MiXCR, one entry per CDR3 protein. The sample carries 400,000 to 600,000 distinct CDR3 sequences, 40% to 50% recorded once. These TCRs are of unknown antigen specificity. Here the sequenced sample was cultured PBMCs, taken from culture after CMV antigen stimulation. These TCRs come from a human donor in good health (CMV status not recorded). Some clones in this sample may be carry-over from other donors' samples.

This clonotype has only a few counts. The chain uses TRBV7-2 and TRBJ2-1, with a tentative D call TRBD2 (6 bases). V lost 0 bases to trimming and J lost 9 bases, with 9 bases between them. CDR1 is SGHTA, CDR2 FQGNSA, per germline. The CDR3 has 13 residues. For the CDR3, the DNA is TGTGCCAGCAGCTTAGCGCGTAGCGGTGAGCAGTTCTTC. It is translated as CASSLARSGEQFF.

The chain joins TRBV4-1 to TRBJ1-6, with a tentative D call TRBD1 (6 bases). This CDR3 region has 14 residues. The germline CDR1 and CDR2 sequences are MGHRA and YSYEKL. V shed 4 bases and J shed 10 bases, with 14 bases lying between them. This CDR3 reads CASSRQQGQSPLHF. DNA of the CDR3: TGCGCCAGCAGCCGCCAACAGGGACAATCACCCCTCCACTTT.